The 27 T cell receptor beta chains in this list originate from one sample, sequenced in a study of molecular identifiers for immune sequencing clone quantification. TCRdb re-called the PCR reads with MiXCR, one entry per CDR3 protein. The table records 250,000 to 350,000 distinct CDR3 sequences, about a fifth of them present only once. Sequencing input: naive CD8+ T cells from blood, with Jurkat cell RNA spiked in. Subset in this sample: FACS-sorted CD8+CD4-CCR7+CD45RA+ naive T cells. These receptors all come from a human donor in good health. Some libraries in this study had Jurkat cell RNA spiked in.

Ten or more counts support this clonotype. The rearrangement uses TRBV20-1 and TRBJ2-1; possible D gene TRBD2, 6 bases. CDR1 is DFQATT, CDR2 SNEGSKA, per germline (reference sequence). This CDR3 is built from 12 residues. Trimming shortened V by 3 bases and J by 10 bases, and 13 bases separated the two germline ends. This CDR3 is CSARRSGVEQFF. CDR3 bases: TGCAGTGCTAGGCGGTCGGGAGTAGAGCAGTTCTTC.

Many counts were recorded for this clonotype. The DNA for the CDR3 is TGTGCCAGCAGCGGGGGATCGGGATCTAATTTCGAGACCCAGTACTTC. Protein: CASSGGSGSNFETQYF. This chain uses TRBV9 with TRBJ2-5, with D possibly being TRBD2 (5 bases). This CDR3 contains 16 residues. CDR1 is SGDLS and CDR2 is YYNGEE in the germline V gene. V was cut by 3 bases and J by 5 bases, with 20 bases left in between.

The V and J genes are TRBV11-2 and TRBJ2-4; the D is unclear. V shed 2 bases and J shed 2 bases, with 10 bases lying between them. The CDR3 extends over 15 amino acids. Germline values: CDR1 SGHAT, CDR2 FQNNGV. In nucleotides, the CDR3 is TGTGCCAGCAGCTTATATTTGGGTACCAAAAACATTCAGTACTTC. Translating gives CASSLYLGTKNIQYF.

There are many counts of this clonotype. The chain links TRBV29-1 to TRBJ1-2; perhaps TRBD1 as D (5 bases). CDR3 size: 17 residues. V was shortened by 3 bases and J by 0 bases, with 20 bases between the two germline ends. From germline, CDR1 is SQVTM and CDR2 ANQGSEA. CDR3 in DNA: TGCAGCGTTGATGGGGCTATCCCGGCCTATTCTAACTATGGCTACACCTTC. Its protein product is CSVDGAIPAYSNYGYTF.

This clonotype was detected ten times or more. The chain uses TRBV6-5 and TRBJ1-5; unclear D gene. The CDR3 has 13 amino acids. The V gene lost 2 bases and the J gene lost 3 bases, with 5 bases spanning the gap. Germline V lookup: CDR1 MNHEY, CDR2 SVGAGI. The CDR3 here is CASSYSVNQPQHF. For the CDR3, the DNA is TGTGCCAGCAGTTACAGTGTCAATCAGCCCCAGCATTTT.

This clonotype was observed at least ten times. This chain connects TRBV27 to TRBJ2-5; 7 positions agree with TRBD2. J lost 5 bases, V lost 6 bases, and 12 bases had no gene match. Germline V lookup: CDR1 MNHEY, CDR2 SMNVEV (reference sequence). CDR3 length: 15 residues. CDR3 sequence (DNA): TGTGCCAGCAGGCCCCTGGGAGGGTCTATCGAGACCCAGTACTTC. Translating it yields CASRPLGGSIETQYF.

This clonotype was recorded at least ten times. V gene TRBV7-9 combines with J gene TRBJ2-3; D might be TRBD2 (5 bases). The CDR3 is made up of 14 amino acids. V was trimmed by 6 bases and J by 0 bases, leaving 10 bases between them. The germline gives CDR1 SEHNR, CDR2 FQNEAQ (reference sequence). The CDR3 spells CASSVGVSTDTQYF. CDR3 nucleotides: TGTGCCAGCAGTGTCGGGGTTAGCACAGATACGCAGTATTTT.

This clonotype was seen at least ten times. This rearrangement joins TRBV5-4 to TRBJ2-7, with 7 bases lining up with TRBD1. Per the germline V gene, CDR1 is SGHNT and CDR2 is YYREEE (reference sequence). Trimming cost V 3 bases and J 4 bases; bases outside gene matches: 10. This CDR3 comprises 15 residues. The chain's CDR3 is CASSWSGGAAYEQYF. The CDR3 DNA is TGTGCCAGCAGCTGGTCAGGGGGAGCGGCATACGAGCAGTACTTC.

The chain combines TRBV12-3 or TRBV12-4 with TRBJ2-1; possibly TRBD1 or TRBD2 for D (5 bases each). The CDR3 is 13 amino acids. The V end lost 10 bases, the J end lost 3 bases, and 13 bases lay between the germline ends. In DNA, the CDR3 is TGTGCCACTTTGGGACGGTACTACAATGAGCAGTTCTTC. This encodes CATLGRYYNEQFF.

This clonotype was counted many times. The chain has TRBV25-1 and TRBJ2-1, with unresolved D. V shed 4 bases and J shed 9 bases, with 13 bases lying between them. Germline V CDR1 and CDR2: MGHDK, SYGVNS. There are 13 residues in the CDR3. The CDR3 DNA follows: TGTGCCAGCAGTGCCAATACTGGTCCTGAGCAGTTCTTC. This encodes CASSANTGPEQFF.

This clonotype was detected many times. The CDR3 here is CASSLTGGLAGVTDTQYF. CDR3 nucleotide sequence: TGTGCCAGCAGTTTAACCGGAGGACTAGCGGGGGTCACAGATACGCAGTATTTT. V gene TRBV28 combines with J gene TRBJ2-3, with 13 bases identical to TRBD2. CDR3 length: 18 amino acids. Looked up from germline, CDR1 is MDHEN and CDR2 is SYDVKM. V dropped 2 bases and J dropped 2; count of bases not matched to a gene: 7.

About this clonotype: The conserved closing phenylalanine or tryptophan is absent in this CDR3, likely reflecting a read error. V and J are TRBV27 and TRBJ2-3; D uncertain. V was shortened by 5 bases and J by 1 base, with 7 bases between the two germline ends. This CDR3 spans 13 amino acids. Per the germline V gene, CDR1 is MNHEY and CDR2 is SMNVEV (reference sequence). Here the CDR3 DNA reads TGTGCCAGCAGTATCACTGGCACAGATACGCAGTATTCT. Its translation is CASSITGTDTQYS.

V and J are TRBV19 and TRBJ2-2; D is possibly TRBD2 (7 bases). Between the trimmed V and J ends, which lost 10 bases and 5 bases, there was a span of 20 bases. Germline V gives CDR1 LNHDA, CDR2 SQIVND (reference sequence). The CDR3 runs to 15 residues. CDR3 in amino acids: CATPKGGGQTGELFF. CDR3 DNA: TGTGCCACCCCGAAGGGGGGGGGGCAGACCGGGGAGCTGTTTTTT.

On this clonotype: One base away lies a much larger clone, so this may be a sequencing read error. This chain uses TRBV30 with TRBJ2-2, with 7 bases lining up with TRBD2. This CDR3 spans 11 amino acids. The germline V gene encodes CDR1 GTSNPN and CDR2 SVGIG (reference sequence). CDR3 bases: TGTGCCTGGAGGAATGGGGGGGAGCAGTTTTTT. Amino acid sequence: CAWRNGGEQFF.

This clonotype was detected only a few times. This chain joins TRBV11-2 and TRBJ2-7, with D unclear. CDR1 SGHAT and CDR2 FQNNGV come from the germline V gene. CDR3 length: 13 amino acids. Trimming removed 5 bases at V and 6 bases at J, with 14 bases between. CDR3 residues: CASSHRDGVEQYF. CDR3 in DNA: TGTGCCAGCAGCCACAGAGATGGCGTCGAGCAGTACTTC.

This clonotype has a count of ten or more. The V call is TRBV7-9, the J call TRBJ2-5; D is unclear. The CDR3 has 13 amino acids. From germline, CDR1 is SEHNR and CDR2 FQNEAQ (reference sequence). The germline V and J ends were trimmed by 5 bases and 5 bases, with 12 bases remaining between them. CDR3 in amino acids: CASSPGFGETQYF. CDR3 bases: TGTGCCAGCAGCCCGGGTTTTGGGGAGACCCAGTACTTC.

This clonotype was recorded at least ten times. The CDR3 region has the DNA TGTGCCAGCAGCTTCCACGGGCCTACCGGAGAGCAGTACTTC. Its translation is CASSFHGPTGEQYF. The chain uses TRBV13 and TRBJ2-7; D ambiguous. This CDR3 comprises 14 residues. CDR1 is PRHDT and CDR2 is FYEKMQ in the germline V gene (reference sequence). The V gene lost 3 bases and the J gene lost 7 bases, with 16 bases spanning the gap.

This clonotype occurred a few times. The chain recombines TRBV19 with TRBJ1-5; D gene uncertain. This CDR3 is 16 amino acids long. Germline CDR1 reads LNHDA; CDR2 reads SQIVND (reference sequence). Trimming shortened V by 2 bases and J by 5 bases, and 16 bases separated the two germline ends. The CDR3 DNA is TGTGCCAGTAGTATATCGACCACGGGGTCCTATCAGCCCCAGCATTTT. Its protein is CASSISTTGSYQPQHF.

This clonotype was detected only a few times. The V gene is TRBV5-1, the J gene TRBJ2-7, with 7 bases that match TRBD1. The CDR3 has 14 residues. From germline, CDR1 is SGHRS and CDR2 YFSETQ. V trimming: 4 bases; J trimming: 1 base; junction bases outside the gene matches: 5. The CDR3: CASSPDRLSYEQYF. The DNA for the CDR3 is TGCGCCAGCAGCCCGGACAGGCTATCCTACGAGCAGTACTTC.

The sample holds a few counts of this clonotype. The rearrangement joins TRBV13 to TRBJ1-1; D ambiguous. Germline-derived CDR1 and CDR2 are PRHDT and FYEKMQ (reference sequence). The V end lost 8 bases, the J end lost 4 bases, and 14 bases lay between the germline ends. CDR3 length: 13 amino acids. The CDR3 region has the DNA TGTGCCAGCGGTCCTGTCCGGGGCACTGAAGCTTTCTTT. Its protein product is CASGPVRGTEAFF.

This clonotype was observed many times. The gene calls are TRBV5-4 and TRBJ1-1; TRBD1 might be the D (5 bases). Germline V gives CDR1 SGHNT, CDR2 YYREEE (reference sequence). V lost 1 base to trimming and J lost 6 bases, with 16 bases between them. There are 15 residues in the CDR3. The CDR3 loop reads CASSLSDTLGAEAFF. The CDR3 DNA sequence: TGTGCCAGCAGCTTGTCGGACACATTGGGCGCTGAAGCTTTCTTT.

In its sample, this clonotype was seen many times. The V gene is TRBV11-2, the J gene TRBJ2-3; D remains ambiguous. Trimming took 5 bases from V and 5 from J, leaving 11 bases between them. The CDR3 totals 13 residues. Germline lookup yields CDR1 SGHAT and CDR2 FQNNGV. CDR3 in DNA: TGTGCCAGCAGCACCAGACACTTAGATACGCAGTATTTT. Its translation: CASSTRHLDTQYF.

In this sample, this clonotype turned up many times. The genes are TRBV29-1 and TRBJ2-7; 12 bases align to TRBD2. CDR3 length: 13 residues. CDR1 and CDR2 (germline): SQVTM, ANQGSEA. The V segment lost 6 bases and the J segment 4 bases; nucleotides outside the gene matches: 4. The CDR3 nucleotides read TGCAGCGTCCCGGGACTAGCGGGTTACGAGCAGTACTTC. It encodes CSVPGLAGYEQYF.

V usage is TRBV28 and J usage is TRBJ2-2; the match to TRBD1 covers 11 bases. Germline V gene data show CDR1 as MDHEN and CDR2 as SYDVKM. There are 18 residues in the CDR3. The V gene end was trimmed by 6 bases and the J gene end by 9 bases; junction bases not matched to a gene: 18. The CDR3, as DNA: TGTGCCAGCAGCGGCCCGGAAGGACAGGGGGCCCTGGGCAGGGAGCTGTTTTTT. Its translation: CASSGPEGQGALGRELFF.

This clonotype appeared many times. V and J are TRBV29-1 and TRBJ2-3, with 7 bases identical to TRBD2. Germline-derived CDR1 and CDR2 are SQVTM and ANQGSEA. Trimming at V came to 3 bases and at J to 1 base, leaving 1 base not matched to a gene. The CDR3 covers 13 residues. The CDR3, as DNA: TGCAGCGTTGACACTAGCGGCACAGATACGCAGTATTTT. Its protein product is CSVDTSGTDTQYF.

This clonotype was counted a few times. CDR3 DNA: TGCAGCGTAGAGACAGGGAATAACTATGGCTACACCTTC. Its translation: CSVETGNNYGYTF. V usage is TRBV29-1 and J usage is TRBJ1-2, with 7 bases aligning to TRBD1. CDR1 and CDR2 from the germline V gene are SQVTM and ANQGSEA. V gave up 6 bases and J gave up 1 base; unmatched junction bases: 5. The CDR3 runs to 13 residues.

Many counts were recorded for this clonotype. The chain has TRBV7-9 and TRBJ2-7, with 7 bases lining up with TRBD2. Trimming cost V 1 base and J 2 bases; bases outside gene matches: 8. This CDR3 comprises 16 residues. Germline CDR1 SEHNR, CDR2 FQNEAQ (reference sequence). The CDR3 DNA reads TGTGCCAGCAGCTTAGTTCTTAGCGGGCCCACCTACGAGCAGTACTTC. Translated: CASSLVLSGPTYEQYF.